Described below is a single T cell receptor (beta chain) sequence and its context. Enrolled during active infection, Seattle patients were then followed longitudinally. The data belong to a study of blood T cell repertoires in COVID-19. On the study more broadly: The study drew acute and convalescent COVID-19 samples from the United States, Italy and Spain.

As processed by the authors: Quantification of nucleated cells was approximated via reference gene primer amplification. The protocol was immunoSEQ multiplex PCR, while the TCRdb copy is restricted to in-frame clones and leaves out a portion. That table furnishes V, J and clone size, whereas the DNA furnished D and trimming. The sample records approximately 150,000 clones, around 74% being singletons. CDR1 is LGHDT and CDR2 is YNNKEL in the germline V gene (reference sequence). The CDR3 length is 13 residues. V was shortened by 5 bases and J by 2 bases, with 9 bases between the two germline ends. Material: peripheral blood. The sequence was obtained from an older woman with COVID-19, enrolled during active disease. The chain couples TRBV3-1 (or the pseudogene TRBV3-2) to TRBJ2-5; possible D gene TRBD1, 6 bases. CDR3 DNA sequence: TGTGCCAGCAGCGAGGACAGACAAGAGACCCAGTACTTC. Residues: CASSEDRQETQYF.